This T cell receptor beta chain was documented in a study of pediatric ulcerative colitis. About the research overall: Ulcerative colitis patients had pancolitis or left-sided colitis, with confirming histology. Study-wide points: Rectal repertoires separated controls, mild-moderate and acute severe colitis.

The survey-level immunoSEQ assay was used. Sequenced by immunoSEQ multiplex PCR; TCRdb stores in-frame clones only, minus some. Of 44,000 or so clones detected, about four fifths appear once; the ten largest clones hold around 3.8%. Germline values: CDR1 MNHNS, CDR2 SASEGT. V gave up 2 bases and J gave up 0 bases; unmatched junction bases: 12. The CDR3 sequence is 19 residues long. The rectum was sampled with one to two pinch biopsies at colonoscopy. Ulcerative colitis patients received no immunosuppressive medication before the diagnostic colonoscopy. This clone was seen a handful of times. Its antigen remains unidentified.

The source of this sequence is a girl aged 5 to 17 with moderate ulcerative colitis. This sequence joins TRBV6-1 and TRBJ1-5; TRBD1 agrees at 8 bases. Source material: gut tissue. CDR3 DNA: TGTGCCAGCAGTGAACCCGGGACAGGACTCGTTTATAGCAATCAGCCCCAGCATTTT. Its protein is CASSEPGTGLVYSNQPQHF.